This T cell receptor (beta chain) came from a study of cytomegalovirus exposure and HLA in healthy donors. Regarding the study as a whole: Across HLA loci, a later analysis found differing TCR association rates, with DRB1 most and HLA-C fewest. In a later analysis, TCR beta V- and J-gene trimming was associated with a missense DCLRE1C variant.

As concerns this clone: No antigen is known for it.

This CDR3 has 13 residues. Trimming cost V 5 bases and J 4 bases, with 11 bases left between them. The V gene's germline CDR1 is SGHTA and CDR2 FQGNSA. Researchers ran the PCR with 60 Vbeta and 13 Jbeta primers. TCRdb's table, derived via immunoSEQ multiplex PCR, lists solely in-frame clones and lacks some. The top ten hold 4.5% to 5.5% of the sample, which has roughly 120,000 clones, about 82% seen once. The sequenced material came from PBMCs. The receptor comes from a man younger than 40 in good health and CMV-seronegative. The chain combines TRBV7-2 with TRBJ1-2; weak D call: TRBD1 (6 bases). CDR3 coding DNA: TGTGCCAGCAGCAGACAGGTGTCCTATGGCTACACCTTC. It codes for CASSRQVSYGYTF.